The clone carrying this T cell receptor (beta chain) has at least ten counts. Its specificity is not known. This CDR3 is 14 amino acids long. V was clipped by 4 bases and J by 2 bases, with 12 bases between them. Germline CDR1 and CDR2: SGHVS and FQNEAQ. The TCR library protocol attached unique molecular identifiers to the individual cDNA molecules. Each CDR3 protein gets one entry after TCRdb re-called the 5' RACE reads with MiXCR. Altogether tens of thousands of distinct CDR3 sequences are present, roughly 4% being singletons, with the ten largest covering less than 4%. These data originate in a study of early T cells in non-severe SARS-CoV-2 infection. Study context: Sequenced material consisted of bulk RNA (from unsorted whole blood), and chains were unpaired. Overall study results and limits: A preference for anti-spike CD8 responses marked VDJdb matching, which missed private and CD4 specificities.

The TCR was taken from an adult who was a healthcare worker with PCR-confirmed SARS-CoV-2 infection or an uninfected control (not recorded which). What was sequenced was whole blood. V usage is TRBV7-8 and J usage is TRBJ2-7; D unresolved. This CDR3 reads CASSSKTVTYEQYF. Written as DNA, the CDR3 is TGTGCCAGCAGCTCCAAGACGGTGACCTACGAGCAGTACTTC.